The clone carrying this T cell receptor (beta chain) was counted between two and nine times. The data are from a study of cytomegalovirus exposure and HLA in healthy donors. At the level of the study: Earlier, fewer than 130 million unique TCR beta sequences were recovered from roughly 200 million T cells by an analysis.

With 60 Vbeta and 13 Jbeta primers, the PCR was carried out. Clones were read by immunoSEQ multiplex PCR, and TCRdb kept only the in-frame ones, dropping some. The table lists 65,000 to 85,000 clones, 77% of them singletons. Germline CDR1 is MGHRA and CDR2 is YSYEKL. The CDR3 covers 19 residues. V was cut by 1 base and J by 1 base, with 19 bases left in between. Sequencing was done on a sample of PBMCs. The rearrangement joins TRBV4-1 to TRBJ2-2, with TRBD2 as a possible D gene (5 bases). The clonotype comes from a man aged 50-60 years in good health and CMV-seropositive. CDR3 in DNA: TGCGCCAGCAGCCAAGGGCCCTTGCGGGTAATGGGGAACACCGGGGAGCTGTTTTTT. Translating it yields CASSQGPLRVMGNTGELFF.